Each of the 8 T cell receptor beta chains below was sequenced from the same sample in a study of regulatory T cells in long-lasting Graves disease. The time point was: newly diagnosed GD, antithyroid drugs for less than 3 months. After RNA was extracted from PBMCs, the TCR library was made from it. Building of the TCR beta libraries involved iRepertoire HTBI primers and Arm-PCR of CDR3 regions. One entry per CDR3 protein results from TCRdb running MiXCR on the multiplex PCR reads. The sample has 400,000 to 500,000 distinct CDR3 sequences, over 14% seen once. The sample was also linked to a second study, of T cells in Graves' hyperthyroidism and ophthalmopathy.

The sample here was peripheral blood mononuclear cells (PBMCs), taken at new diagnosis, from a patient treated with antithyroid drugs. The receptors here all came from a woman aged 40 to 50 with Graves disease.

The count of this clonotype is one. This may come from a read error, since a much larger clone is one base off. The chain joins TRBV10-3 to TRBJ2-3; no reliable D call. CDR3 length: 13 residues. With 4 bases removed from V and 4 bases from J, the gap between germline ends came to 9 bases. The germline V gene has CDR1 ENHRY and CDR2 SYGVKD. CDR3 residues: CAISAPDADTQYF. The CDR3 bases are TGTGCCATCAGTGCCCCAGACGCAGATACGCAGTATTTT.

This chain connects TRBV12-3 or TRBV12-4 to TRBJ2-3; D is undetermined. The V end was cut by 7 bases, the J end by 0 bases, with 14 bases between. The CDR3 extends over 15 amino acids. The CDR3 region is CASTLSPLSTDTQYF. DNA for the CDR3: TGTGCCAGCACCCTAAGCCCCCTTAGCACAGATACGCAGTATTTT.

A few counts support this clonotype. V is TRBV20-1 and J is TRBJ2-1; D gene uncertain. Germline loops: CDR1 DFQATT, CDR2 SNEGSKA (reference sequence). There are 12 residues in the CDR3. Trimming stripped 6 bases from V and 4 bases from J, with 10 bases between. Written as DNA, the CDR3 is TGCAGTGCCGAACCGAAATACAATGAGCAGTTCTTC. This sequence encodes CSAEPKYNEQFF.

In its sample, this clonotype was seen many times. The V call is TRBV20-1, the J call TRBJ1-1, with a possible D match to TRBD1 (5 bases). This CDR3 contains 14 residues. Germline CDR1 and CDR2: DFQATT and SNEGSKA (reference sequence). Trimming took 6 bases from V and 1 from J, leaving 15 bases between them. CDR3 coding DNA: TGCAGTGCCGGGGTGGGGCCAGGGAACACTGAAGCTTTCTTT. Translation gives CSAGVGPGNTEAFF.

The rearrangement links TRBV20-1 to TRBJ2-3; the D gene is possibly TRBD2 (6 bases). The V end lost 4 bases, the J end lost 5 bases, and 19 bases lay between the germline ends. The CDR3 has 15 residues. CDR1 and CDR2 from the germline V gene are DFQATT and SNEGSKA (reference sequence). CDR3 sequence (DNA): TGCAGTGCTAAAGCCGGGACTCAGCTGAAAGATACGCAGTATTTT. Translated, it gives CSAKAGTQLKDTQYF.

This clonotype was counted ten times or more. The J gene is TRBJ2-5, the V gene TRBV11-2; 10 nucleotides align to TRBD2. The CDR3 extends over 14 amino acids. Germline V CDR1 and CDR2: SGHAT, FQNNGV. After removal of 6 bases from V and 3 bases from J, the junction contained 4 bases not matched to a gene. The CDR3, as DNA: TGTGCCAGCAGTACCACTAGCGGGAAAGAGACCCAGTACTTC. It encodes CASSTTSGKETQYF. The variable domain in full, completed from reference TRBV11-2 and TRBJ2-5, reads EAGVAQSPRYKIIEKRQSVAFWCNPISGHATLYWYQQILGQGPKLLIQFQNNGVVDDSQLPKDRFSAERLKGVDSTLKIQPAKLEDSAVYLCASSTTSGKETQYFGPGTRLLVL.

This clonotype came up many times. The rearrangement links TRBV28 to TRBJ1-5; 9 bases align to TRBD1. Germline V gives CDR1 MDHEN, CDR2 SYDVKM. V trimming: 6 bases; J trimming: 9 bases; junction bases outside the gene matches: 9. The length of the CDR3 is 14 residues. The CDR3 nucleotides read TGTGCCAGCAGGACGGGACAGGGACGCGGGCCCCAGCATTTT. Its translation is CASRTGQGRGPQHF. Using reference TRBV28 and TRBJ1-5 for the parts outside the CDR3, the full variable domain is DVKVTQSSRYLVKRTGEKVFLECVQDMDHENMFWYRQDPGLGLRLIYFSYDVKMKEKGDIPEGYSVSREKKERFSLILESASTNQTSMYLCASRTGQGRGPQHFGDGTRLSIL.

This clonotype showed up just a few times. This chain uses TRBV3-1 with TRBJ2-1, with TRBD2 matching 14 bases. The DNA end lines up better with TRBJ2-5; the J call may be wrong. CDR3 length: 16 residues. Germline CDR1 reads LGHDT; CDR2 reads YNNKEL (reference sequence). CDR3 bases: TGTGCCAGCAGCTGGGGACTAGCGGGAGAAGAGGAGACCCAGTACTTC. It yields the protein CASSWGLAGEEETQYF.